Reported below is one T cell receptor (beta chain). Its antigen is unknown. The sample belongs to a study of cytomegalovirus exposure and HLA in healthy donors. Study findings and constraints: In a later analysis, DRB1 alleles had the most associated TCRs; HLA-C alleles the fewest.

A multiplex PCR was run with 60 Vbeta primers and 13 Jbeta primers. Profiling relied on immunoSEQ multiplex PCR, and the TCRdb table lists in-frame clones only, not all of them. Of roughly 150,000 clones in the sample, about 75% were seen once. The germline gives CDR1 LNHNV, CDR2 YYDKDF (reference sequence). The CDR3 totals 16 residues. V gave up 4 bases and J gave up 14 bases; unmatched junction bases: 21. V is TRBV15 and J is TRBJ2-3; TRBD1 agrees at 7 bases. Sequencing was carried out using PBMCs. The receptor comes from a man between 60 and 75 years old in good health and CMV-seronegative. The CDR3, as DNA: TGTGCCACCAGCAATTTAGGTCGGCTACAGGGGCCGAGTGTGTATTTT. Translating gives CATSNLGRLQGPSVYF.